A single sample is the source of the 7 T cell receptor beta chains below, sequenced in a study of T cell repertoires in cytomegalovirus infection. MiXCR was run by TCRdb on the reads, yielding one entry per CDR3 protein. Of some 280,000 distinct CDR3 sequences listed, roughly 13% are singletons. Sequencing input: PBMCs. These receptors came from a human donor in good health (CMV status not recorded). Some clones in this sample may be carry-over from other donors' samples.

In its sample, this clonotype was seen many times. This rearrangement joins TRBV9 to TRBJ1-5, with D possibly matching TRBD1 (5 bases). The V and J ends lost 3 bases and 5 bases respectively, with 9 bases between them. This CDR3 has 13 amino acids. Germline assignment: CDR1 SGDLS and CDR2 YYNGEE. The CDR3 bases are TGTGCCAGCAGCGAGCAGGGCTATCAGCCCCAGCATTTT. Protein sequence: CASSEQGYQPQHF.

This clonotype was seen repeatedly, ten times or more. DNA of the CDR3: TGCAGTGCTAGAGATGTGGGAGGTGGCTACACCTTC. Protein sequence: CSARDVGGGYTF. V is TRBV20-1 and J is TRBJ1-2; no clear D gene. CDR1 DFQATT and CDR2 SNEGSKA come from the germline V gene (reference sequence). The V end was cut by 0 bases, the J end by 7 bases, with 9 bases between. This CDR3 comprises 12 residues.

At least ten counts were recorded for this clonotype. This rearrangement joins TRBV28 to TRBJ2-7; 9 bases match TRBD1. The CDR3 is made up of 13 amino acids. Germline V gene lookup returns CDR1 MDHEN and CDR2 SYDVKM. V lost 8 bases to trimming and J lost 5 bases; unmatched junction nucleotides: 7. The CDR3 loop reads CASGDRVVDEQYF. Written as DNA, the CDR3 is TGTGCCAGCGGGGACAGGGTCGTCGACGAGCAGTACTTC.

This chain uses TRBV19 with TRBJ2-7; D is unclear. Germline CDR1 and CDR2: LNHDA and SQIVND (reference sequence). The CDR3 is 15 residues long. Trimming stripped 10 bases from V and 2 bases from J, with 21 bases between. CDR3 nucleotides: TGTGCCACAAGACCTGCCCGGACGTCAACCTACGAGCAGTACTTC. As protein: CATRPARTSTYEQYF.

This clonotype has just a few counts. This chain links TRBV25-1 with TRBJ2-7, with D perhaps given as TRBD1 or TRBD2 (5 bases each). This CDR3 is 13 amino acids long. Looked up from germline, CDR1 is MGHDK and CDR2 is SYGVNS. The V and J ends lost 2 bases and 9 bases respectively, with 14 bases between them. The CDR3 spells CASSESGTAGQYF. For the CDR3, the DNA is TGTGCCAGCAGTGAAAGTGGGACCGCAGGGCAGTACTTC.

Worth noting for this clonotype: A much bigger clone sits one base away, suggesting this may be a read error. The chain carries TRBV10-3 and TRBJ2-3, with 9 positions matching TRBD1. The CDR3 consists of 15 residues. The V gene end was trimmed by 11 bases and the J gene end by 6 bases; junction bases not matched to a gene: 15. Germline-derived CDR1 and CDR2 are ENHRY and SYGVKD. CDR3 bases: TGTGCCCTCGGGGGACAGGGCGGTCGAGGCGATACGCAGTATTTT. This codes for CALGGQGGRGDTQYF.

The CDR3 nucleotides are TGTGCCAGTAGTTATAGCCCGGTGGGCTCCTACGAGCAGTACTTC. The encoded protein is CASSYSPVGSYEQYF. The V gene is TRBV19, the J gene TRBJ2-7; no reliable D call. Germline-derived CDR1 and CDR2 are LNHDA and SQIVND (reference sequence). This CDR3 spans 15 amino acids. Trimming pared 5 bases from V and 0 bases from J, leaving 14 bases between.